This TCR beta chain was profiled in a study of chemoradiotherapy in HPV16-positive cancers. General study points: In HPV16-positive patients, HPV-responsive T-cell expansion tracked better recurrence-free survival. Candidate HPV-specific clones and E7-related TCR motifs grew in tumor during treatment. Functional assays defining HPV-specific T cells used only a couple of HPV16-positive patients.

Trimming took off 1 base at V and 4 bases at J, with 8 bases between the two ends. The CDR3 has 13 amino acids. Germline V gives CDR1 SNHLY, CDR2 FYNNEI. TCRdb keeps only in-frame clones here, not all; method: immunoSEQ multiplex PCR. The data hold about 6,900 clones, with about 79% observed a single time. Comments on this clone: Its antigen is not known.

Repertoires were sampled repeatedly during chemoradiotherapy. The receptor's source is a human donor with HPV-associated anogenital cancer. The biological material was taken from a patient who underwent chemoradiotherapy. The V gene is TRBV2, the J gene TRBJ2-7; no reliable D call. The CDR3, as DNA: TGTGCCAGCAGTGAAGAAGGGTGGTACGAGCAGTACTTC. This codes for CASSEEGWYEQYF.